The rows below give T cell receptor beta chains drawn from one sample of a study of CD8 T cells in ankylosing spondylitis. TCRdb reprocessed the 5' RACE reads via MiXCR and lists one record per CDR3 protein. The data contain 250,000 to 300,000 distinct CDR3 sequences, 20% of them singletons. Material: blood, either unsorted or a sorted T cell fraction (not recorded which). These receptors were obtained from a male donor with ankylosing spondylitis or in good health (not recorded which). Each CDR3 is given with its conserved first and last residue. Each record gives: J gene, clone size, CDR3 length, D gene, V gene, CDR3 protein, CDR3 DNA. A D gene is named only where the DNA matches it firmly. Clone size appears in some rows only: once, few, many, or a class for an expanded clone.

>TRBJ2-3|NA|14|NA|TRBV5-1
CASSLDLRTDTQYF
TGCGCCAGCAGCTTGGACTTGCGTACAGATACGCAGTATTTT
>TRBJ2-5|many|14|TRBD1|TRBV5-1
CASSLGDSQETQYF
TGTGCCAGCAGCTTAGGGGACAGCCAAGAGACCCAGTACTTC
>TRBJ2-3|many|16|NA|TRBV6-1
CASLEFPPGPEDTQYF
TGTGCCAGCCTCGAATTCCCTCCGGGCCCTGAGGATACGCAGTATTTT
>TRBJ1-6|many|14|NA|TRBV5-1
CASSLNVGDPPLHF
TGCGCCAGCAGCTTGAATGTGGGGGATCCACCCCTCCACTTT
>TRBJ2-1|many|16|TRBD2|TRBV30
CAWTPVSGRSNNEQFF
TGTGCCTGGACACCCGTTAGCGGGAGGAGCAACAATGAGCAGTTCTTC
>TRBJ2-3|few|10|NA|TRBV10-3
CASGTDTQYF
TGTGCCTCAGGCACAGATACGCAGTATTTT
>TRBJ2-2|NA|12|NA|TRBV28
CATGPLAGELFF
TGTGCCACGGGACCCCTGGCCGGGGAGCTGTTTTTT
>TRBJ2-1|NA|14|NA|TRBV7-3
CASSQTLRGGEQFF
TGTGCCAGCAGCCAGACGTTGCGGGGCGGTGAGCAGTTCTTC
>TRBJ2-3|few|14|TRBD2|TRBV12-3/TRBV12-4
CASSWLAATDTQYF
TGTGCCAGCAGTTGGCTAGCGGCCACAGATACGCAGTATTTT
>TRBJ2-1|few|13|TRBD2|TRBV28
CASSRGLAYEQFF
TGTGCCAGCAGCCGAGGACTAGCTTATGAGCAGTTCTTC
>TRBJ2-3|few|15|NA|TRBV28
CASSLWGLGTDTQYF
TGTGCCAGCAGTTTATGGGGGTTGGGCACAGATACGCAGTATTTT
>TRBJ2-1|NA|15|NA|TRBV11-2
CASSLGSPGNNEQFF
TGTGCCAGCAGCTTAGGTTCCCCAGGGAACAATGAGCAGTTCTTC
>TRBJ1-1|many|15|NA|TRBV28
CASSPRVGGVTEAFF
TGTGCCAGCAGCCCCCGGGTTGGGGGCGTCACTGAAGCTTTCTTT
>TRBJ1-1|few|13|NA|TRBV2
CASTRGVNTEAFF
TGTGCCAGCACTAGAGGAGTGAACACTGAAGCTTTCTTT
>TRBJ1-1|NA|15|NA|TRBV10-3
CAISDKGKMNTEAFF
TGTGCCATCAGTGACAAGGGGAAGATGAACACTGAAGCTTTCTTT
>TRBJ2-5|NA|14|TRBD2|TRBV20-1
CSAGKSGGQETQYF
TGCAGTGCTGGAAAGAGCGGGGGCCAAGAGACCCAGTACTTC
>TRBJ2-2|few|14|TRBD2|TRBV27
CASNPSGRSGELFF
TGTGCCAGCAACCCTAGCGGGAGGTCCGGGGAGCTGTTTTTT
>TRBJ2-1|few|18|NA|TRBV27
CASSLGGPLEHSYNEQFF
TGTGCCAGCAGTTTAGGGGGGCCCCTAGAGCATTCCTACAATGAGCAGTTCTTC
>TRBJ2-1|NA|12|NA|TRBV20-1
CSASPGNNEQFF
TGCAGTGCTAGTCCCGGGAACAATGAGCAGTTCTTC
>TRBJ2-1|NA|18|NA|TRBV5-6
CASSLASGGRSSYNEQFF
TGTGCCAGCAGCTTGGCCAGTGGGGGCCGGAGCTCCTACAATGAGCAGTTCTTC
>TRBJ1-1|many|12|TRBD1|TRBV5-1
CASSEPQGGAFF
TGCGCCAGCAGCGAACCACAGGGGGGAGCTTTCTTT
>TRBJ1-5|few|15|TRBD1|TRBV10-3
CAISSGTGEGQPQHF
TGTGCCATCAGTTCCGGGACAGGGGAGGGTCAGCCCCAGCATTTT
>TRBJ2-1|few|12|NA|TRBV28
CASSLLGWEQFF
TGTGCCAGCAGTTTATTAGGTTGGGAGCAGTTCTTC
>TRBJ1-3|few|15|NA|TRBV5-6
CASSLAADSGNTIYF
TGTGCCAGCAGCTTGGCGGCAGACTCTGGAAACACCATATATTTT
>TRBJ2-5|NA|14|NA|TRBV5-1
CASSLGPAQETQYF
TGCGCCAGCAGCTTGGGGCCAGCCCAAGAGACCCAGTACTTC
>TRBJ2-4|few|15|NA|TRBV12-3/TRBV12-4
CASSNGGLTKNIQYF
TGTGCCAGCAGTAACGGGGGGCTAACCAAAAACATTCAGTACTTC
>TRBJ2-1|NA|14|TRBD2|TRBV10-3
CATVGSGVDTEQFF
TGTGCCACCGTTGGTAGCGGGGTGGATACTGAGCAGTTCTTC
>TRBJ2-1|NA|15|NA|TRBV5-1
CASSLNTDSYNEQFF
TGCGCCAGCAGCTTGAATACAGATTCCTACAATGAGCAGTTCTTC
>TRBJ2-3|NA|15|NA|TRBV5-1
CASSPGTSDTDTQYF
TGCGCCAGCAGCCCCGGGACGTCTGACACAGATACGCAGTATTTT
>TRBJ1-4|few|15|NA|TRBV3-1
CASSQVVGANEKLFF
TGTGCCAGCAGCCAAGTAGTAGGGGCTAATGAAAAACTGTTTTTT
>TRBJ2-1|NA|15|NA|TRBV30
CAWSKTGRSIDEQFF
TGTGCCTGGAGTAAAACAGGGAGGAGTATCGATGAGCAGTTCTTC
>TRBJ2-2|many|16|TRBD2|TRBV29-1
CSVDRASGRNTGELFF
TGCAGCGTTGATCGGGCTAGCGGGAGAAACACCGGGGAGCTGTTTTTT
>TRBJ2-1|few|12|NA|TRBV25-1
CASRTVRDEQFF
TGTGCCAGCCGGACAGTTCGGGATGAGCAGTTCTTC
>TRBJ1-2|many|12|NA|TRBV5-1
CASSQENYGYTF
TGCGCCAGCAGCCAGGAGAACTATGGCTACACCTTC
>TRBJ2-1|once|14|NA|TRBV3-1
CASSLGRMGNEQFF
TGTGCCAGCAGCCTAGGACGGATGGGCAATGAGCAGTTCTTC
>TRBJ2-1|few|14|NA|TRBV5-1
CASSSRGLYNEQFF
TGCGCCAGCAGCAGCCGGGGACTCTACAATGAGCAGTTCTTC
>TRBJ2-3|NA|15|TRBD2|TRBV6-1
CASKVAGGSTDTQYF
TGTGCCAGCAAGGTAGCGGGAGGGAGCACAGATACGCAGTATTTT